A single TCR beta chain is shown here with its context. Its antigen specificity is not known. No per-base quality is available; no much larger clone lies one base away. Using the deep immunoSEQ assay, TCR CDR3 regions were amplified from genomic DNA by multiplex PCR. Extracted genomic DNA from each cell subset was distributed evenly across all wells of several immunoSEQ 96-well plates, and each plate was treated as a replicate. For sorted subsets, each replicate PCR was loaded with approximately 0.2 ug genomic DNA, equivalent to roughly 30,000 T cell genomes. Purified libraries were quantified with a Qubit 3.0 fluorometer, sized on a Bioanalyzer 2100, and re-quantified with the KAPA Library Quantification kit. Each immunoSEQ 96-well plate was sequenced on its own single-read 150-cycle Illumina NextSeq 550 flow cell. In the original analysis: Because the immunoSEQ output held only junctional sequences and lacked quality scores, the filtering could not match the filtering applied to full-length reads. To assign V/J genes and CDR3, sequences were annotated using PyIR, a Python wrapper for IgBLAST v1.9, with IMGT germline references. Any read was removed if the V/J assignment was weak (E-value above 1e-6), the CDR3 was missing, or the read contained stop codons, out-of-frame junctions, or ambiguous translated residues. A V3J clonotype was defined by an identical inferred V gene, J gene, and CDR3 amino acid sequence. The percentage overlap between two repertoires was calculated by dividing the number of shared unique clonotypes by the size of the smaller repertoire. Three approaches were used to assess repertoire richness: RTK rarefaction, the Chao1 estimator, and Recon v2.1 estimates of unobserved clonotypes. For all TCRbeta clonotypes obtained by the gDNA method from a handful of donors, generation probabilities were computed with OLGA. TCRdb mirrors the immuneACCESS table, restricted to in-frame sequences. Some clones are absent from its copies; in checked studies, under half trace to an unresolved V gene, and the reason for the others is unknown. That table is the source of V, J and clone size, and D and trimming were worked out from the DNA. A total of roughly 2 million clones appear in this sample, over 85% of them only once. The ten largest account for 0.13% of the sample.

Healthy HIV-negative adults with no recently reported acute infections or vaccinations were included as donors. Only Caucasian adults living in Nashville, Tennessee, USA were represented among the donors. Magnetic negative selection was used to enrich CD4+ T cells, after which naive cells were positively selected on CD45RA and the negative fraction became the memory subset. After blood collection by leukapheresis, PBMCs were isolated using Ficoll-Histopaque density gradient centrifugation and then cryopreserved in the vapor phase of liquid nitrogen. Purity and quantity of every magnetically sorted T cell population were checked by analytical flow cytometry. Genomic DNA was isolated from every sorted fraction and measured by UV absorbance on a Nanodrop 2000c. The data derive from a study of shared clonotypes between healthy human individuals (dated by TCRdb to the early 2020s). Looking at the study overall: A few men and two women, aged 18 to 49 years, made up the cohort. Between about 0.9 and 9 billion PBMCs per donor were obtained by leukapheresis. The study deeply sequenced blood TCR repertoires of about 5 healthy adults to estimate repertoire size and the extent of clonotype sharing between individuals. For each donor, three plates each were used for CD4 naive and CD4 memory, two plates were used for CD8 naive, and one plate was used for CD8 memory. Different laboratories and diverse techniques were used to prepare libraries and sequence TCR repertoires, to increase sequencing depth and limit assay-specific biases. General findings and caveats noted by the study authors: Sharing across a handful of donors was observed for 4.5% to 6.5% of naive CD4, about 3.2% of naive CD8, about 2.5% of memory CD4, and 0.4% of memory CD8 clonotypes. Rarefaction of sorted-subset datasets indicated incomplete sequencing despite the large sequencing depth. Sampling was restricted to blood, and TCR repertoires in tissues likely differ from the TCR repertoires found in blood. Larger estimated clonotype richness was generally found for naive subsets than for memory subsets. Because the study included a small number of donors, the genetic and exposure-history diversity represented was limited. Higher generation probabilities were observed for clonotypes shared by all four sorted-subset donors than for non-shared clonotypes. Pairwise subsampling led to the expectation that sequencing depth would affect the degree of clonotype sharing among donors.

The germline V gene gives CDR1 as MDHEN and CDR2 as SYDVKM. The CDR3 spans 19 residues, from the cysteine through the phenylalanine. This entry keeps only the CDR3 DNA: 57 bases, framed from base 1. V lost 2 bases and J lost 9 bases; the stretch between them is 26 bases long. The receptor was isolated from a man between 18 and 29 years old in good health. The chain is encoded by TRBV28 joined to TRBJ1-6; no D gene is confidently identified. The specimen sequenced was naive CD4+ T cells sorted from blood. Sample cell subset or site, as interpreted from the label and publication: CD45RA+ positively selected. DNA sequence: TGTGCCAGCAGTTTAAAGCGTGCGGCCTCCTGGTATCGAGGTTCACCCCTCCACTTT. Its protein is CASSLKRAASWYRGSPLHF.